This TCR beta chain stems from a study of control samples from healthy donors and cancer patients. Only in-frame clones appear in the TCRdb table, and some are missing; sequencing was by immunoSEQ multiplex PCR. The sample has about 160,000 clones, approximately 93% seen once. In this sample, this clone turned up a few times. Trimming left V 0 bases short and J 2 bases short, with 6 bases between. This CDR3 spans 13 amino acids. Germline loops: CDR1 SGHRS, CDR2 YFSETQ. This chain uses TRBV5-1 with TRBJ2-7, with D unresolved. This clonotype originated in a middle-aged woman in good health. Sequenced input: blood. Written as DNA, the CDR3 is TGCGCCAGCAGCTTGGACAGCGCCTACGAGCAGTACTTC. This encodes CASSLDSAYEQYF.